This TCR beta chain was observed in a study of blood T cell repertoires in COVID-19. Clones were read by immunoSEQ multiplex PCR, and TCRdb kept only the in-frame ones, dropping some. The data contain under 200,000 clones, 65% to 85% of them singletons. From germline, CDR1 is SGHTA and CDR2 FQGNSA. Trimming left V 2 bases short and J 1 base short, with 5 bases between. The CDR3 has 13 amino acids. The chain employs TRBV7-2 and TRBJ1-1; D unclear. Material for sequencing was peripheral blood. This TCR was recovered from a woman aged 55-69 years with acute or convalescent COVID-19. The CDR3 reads CASSLHGNTEAFF. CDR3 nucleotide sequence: TGTGCCAGCAGCTTACACGGGAACACTGAAGCTTTCTTT. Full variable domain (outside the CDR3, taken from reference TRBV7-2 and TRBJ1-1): GAGVSQSPSNKVTEKGKDVELRCDPISGHTALYWYRQSLGQGLEFLIYFQGNSAPDKSGLPSDRFSAERTGGSVSTLTIQRTQQEDSAVYLCASSLHGNTEAFFGQGTRLTVV.